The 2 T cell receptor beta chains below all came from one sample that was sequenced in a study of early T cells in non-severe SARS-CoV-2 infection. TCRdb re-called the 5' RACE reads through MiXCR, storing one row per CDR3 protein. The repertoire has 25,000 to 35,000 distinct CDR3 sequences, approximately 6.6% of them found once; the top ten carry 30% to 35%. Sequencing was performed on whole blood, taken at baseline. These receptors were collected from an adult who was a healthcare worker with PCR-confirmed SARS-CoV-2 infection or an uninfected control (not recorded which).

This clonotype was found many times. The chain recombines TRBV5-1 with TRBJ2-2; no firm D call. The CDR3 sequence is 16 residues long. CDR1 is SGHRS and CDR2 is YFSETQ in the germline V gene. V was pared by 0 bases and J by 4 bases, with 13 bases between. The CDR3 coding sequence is TGCGCCAGCAGCTTGGCCGAGAAGGGAAGCACCGGGGAGCTGTTTTTT. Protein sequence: CASSLAEKGSTGELFF.

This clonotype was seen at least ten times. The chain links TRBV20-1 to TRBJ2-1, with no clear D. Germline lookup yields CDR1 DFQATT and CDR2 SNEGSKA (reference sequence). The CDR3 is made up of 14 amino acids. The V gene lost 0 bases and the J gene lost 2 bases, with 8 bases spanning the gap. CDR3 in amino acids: CSARDRVAYNEQFF. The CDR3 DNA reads TGCAGTGCTAGAGATCGGGTTGCCTACAATGAGCAGTTCTTC.